These 5 T cell receptor beta chains share one sample of origin, sequenced in a study of T cell repertoires in cytomegalovirus infection. Antigens for these TCRs are unknown. TCRdb re-called the reads with MiXCR, one entry per CDR3 protein. The sample yields 40,000 to 60,000 distinct CDR3 sequences, around 23% seen once. The specimen comprised CD8+ T cells from cultured PBMCs, sampled from culture after CMV antigen stimulation. The receptor source for this set is a human donor in good health (CMV status not recorded). Some clones in this sample may be carry-over from other donors' samples.

The chain has TRBV13 and TRBJ2-1, with 13 bases lining up with TRBD2. After removal of 1 base from V and 10 bases from J, the junction contained 16 bases not matched to a gene. The CDR3 has 19 residues. Germline CDR1 PRHDT, CDR2 FYEKMQ (reference sequence). The CDR3 here is CASSLVRQPGTSGAREQFF. As DNA, the CDR3 is TGTGCCAGCAGCTTAGTTCGGCAGCCCGGGACTAGCGGGGCCCGGGAGCAGTTCTTC.

This clonotype has only a few counts. V and J are TRBV6-2 or TRBV6-3 and TRBJ1-5; D ambiguous. The germline CDR1 and CDR2 sequences are MNHEY and SVGEGT. V lost 6 bases and J lost 3, with 6 bases in between. The CDR3 consists of 12 residues. Here the CDR3 DNA reads TGTGCCAGCAGCTTTGACAATCAGCCCCAGCATTTT. Its translation is CASSFDNQPQHF.

The J gene is TRBJ2-1, the V gene TRBV11-3, with D possibly TRBD1 on 5 matching bases. The CDR3 runs to 15 residues. With 1 base removed from V and 5 bases from J, the gap between germline ends came to 12 bases. Germline V gene sequence: CDR1 SGHNT, CDR2 YENEEA. Here the CDR3 reads CASSLGSGFHNEQFF. CDR3 bases: TGTGCCAGCAGCTTAGGATCAGGGTTCCACAATGAGCAGTTCTTC.

In its sample, this clonotype was seen a few times. The chain joins TRBV7-2 to TRBJ2-7; 10 bases are shared with TRBD2. V shed 4 bases, J shed 1 base, and the junction held 13 bases outside the gene matches. This CDR3 has 18 residues. The germline gives CDR1 SGHTA, CDR2 FQGNSA. Written as DNA, the CDR3 is TGTGCCAGCAGCTCCGTAAGGCCGACTAGCGGGTGGTCCTACGAGCAGTACTTC. It is translated as CASSSVRPTSGWSYEQYF.

The sample holds a few counts of this clonotype. The chain is built from TRBV12-3 or TRBV12-4 and TRBJ1-5, with D possibly TRBD1 on 5 matching bases. The CDR3 spans 12 residues. The germline V and J ends were trimmed by 9 bases and 9 bases, with 15 bases remaining between them. In nucleotides, the CDR3 is TGTGCCAGTGCCCTAGGGGACCGGCCCCAGCATTTT. Encoded protein: CASALGDRPQHF.